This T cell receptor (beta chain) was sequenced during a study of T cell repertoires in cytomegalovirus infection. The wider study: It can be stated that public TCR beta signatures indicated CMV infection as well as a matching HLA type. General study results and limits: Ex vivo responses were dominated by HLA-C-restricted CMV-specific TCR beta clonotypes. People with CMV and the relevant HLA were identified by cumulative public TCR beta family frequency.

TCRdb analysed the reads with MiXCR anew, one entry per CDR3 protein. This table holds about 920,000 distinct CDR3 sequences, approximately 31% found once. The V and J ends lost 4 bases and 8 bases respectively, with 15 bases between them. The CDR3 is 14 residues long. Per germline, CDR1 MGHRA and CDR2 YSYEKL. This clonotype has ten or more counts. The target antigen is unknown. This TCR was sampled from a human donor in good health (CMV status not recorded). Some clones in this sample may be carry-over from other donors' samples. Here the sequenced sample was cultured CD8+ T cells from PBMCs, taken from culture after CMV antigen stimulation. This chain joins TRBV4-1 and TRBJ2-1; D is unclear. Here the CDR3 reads CASSLGRSDHEQFF. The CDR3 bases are TGCGCCAGCAGCCTTGGAAGGAGTGACCATGAGCAGTTCTTC.